One and the same sample provided the 13 T cell receptor beta chains below, sequenced in a study of persistence of HIV-infected CD4 T cells. Their target antigens are unknown. An overlapping HIV-1 Gag peptide pool stimulated these cells at about 1 ug/peptide/mL. CD4+ T cells upregulating both CD40 ligand and CD69 were sorted as responding cells. The libraries were made with immunoSEQ version 4 in survey mode. TCRdb keeps only in-frame clones here, not all; method: immunoSEQ multiplex PCR. The sample includes more than 30,000 clones, 60% to 75% of them seen just once. This sample comprised CD4+ T cells sorted from PBMCs after approximately 19-hour stimulation, obtained from a patient who received antiretroviral therapy. The receptors were gathered from an adult man with HIV who was CMV-seropositive.

The rearrangement links TRBV2 to TRBJ2-5; 9 bases are shared with TRBD1. CDR3 length: 13 amino acids. The germline CDR1 and CDR2 sequences are SNHLY and FYNNEI. V was clipped by 7 bases and J by 5 bases; unmatched bases: 5. In nucleotides, the CDR3 is TGTGCCAGCAATCGGGACAGGGCGGAGACCCAGTACTTC. Amino acids: CASNRDRAETQYF.

In DNA, the CDR3 is TGTGCCAGCAGCCCCAGGGGGTTGAACACTGAAGCTTTCTTT. It yields the protein CASSPRGLNTEAFF. The V call is TRBV7-9, the J call TRBJ1-1; 7 nucleotides line up with TRBD1. CDR3 length equals 14 residues. In germline, CDR1 is SEHNR, CDR2 FQNEAQ (reference sequence). The trim removed 5 bases at V and 0 bases at J, leaving 3 bases unmatched.

The CDR3 region is CATSEHRDTGELFF. As DNA, the CDR3 is TGTGCCACCAGTGAACACAGGGATACCGGGGAGCTGTTTTTT. The chain combines TRBV24-1 with TRBJ2-2; D is possibly TRBD1 (6 bases). Deletions cut 4 bases from V and 5 bases from J, with 10 bases between. CDR1 is KGHDR and CDR2 is SFDVKD in the germline V gene. The CDR3 sequence is 14 residues long.

CDR3 nucleotides: TGTGCCAGCAGTGAAGGAGCGGGGCCTTCGAACCCGCAGTATTTT. This codes for CASSEGAGPSNPQYF. V is TRBV6-1 and J is TRBJ2-3, with 7 bases lining up with TRBD2. J gave up 10 bases and V 1 base, and 11 bases lay outside the gene matches. Looked up from germline, CDR1 is MNHNS and CDR2 is SASEGT. The CDR3 has 15 amino acids.

In its sample, this clone was seen a few times. This chain uses TRBV3-1 (or the pseudogene TRBV3-2) with TRBJ1-1; D gene unclear. The V and J ends lost 6 bases and 1 base respectively, with 15 bases between them. This CDR3 is built from 15 residues. Germline V gene data show CDR1 as LGHDT and CDR2 as YNNKEL (reference sequence). CDR3 coding DNA: TGTGCCAGCAGACGAACCGGTGGTGGGAACACTGAAGCTTTCTTT. Amino acid sequence: CASRRTGGGNTEAFF.

The J gene is TRBJ1-4, the V gene TRBV5-1; unclear D gene. From germline, CDR1 is SGHRS and CDR2 YFSETQ. Trimming removed 4 bases at V and 5 bases at J, with 15 bases between. The CDR3 has 15 residues. In DNA form, the CDR3 reads TGCGCCAGCAGCCAAGGAGCAGGAATCAATGAAAAACTGTTTTTT. Its protein is CASSQGAGINEKLFF. Drawing the rest from reference TRBV5-1 and TRBJ1-4, the complete variable domain is KAGVTQTPRYLIKTRGQQVTLSCSPISGHRSVSWYQQTPGQGLQFLFEYFSETQRNKGNFPGRFSGRQFSNSRSEMNVSTLELGDSALYLCASSQGAGINEKLFFGSGTQLSVL.

Within the sample, this clone is medium-sized. This chain joins TRBV3-1 (or the pseudogene TRBV3-2) and TRBJ1-1, with TRBD1 as a possible D gene (5 bases). In germline, CDR1 is LGHDT, CDR2 YNNKEL (reference sequence). V lost 4 bases and J 1 base, leaving 10 bases between the germline ends. This CDR3 region has 14 residues. In DNA form, the CDR3 reads TGTGCCAGCAGCCCTTGGACACCGAACACTGAAGCTTTCTTT. As protein: CASSPWTPNTEAFF.

Written as DNA, the CDR3 is TGTGCCAGCAGGGGTAGCCAGGGGGCGGGCAAAAACATTCAGTACTTC. Translated: CASRGSQGAGKNIQYF. V is TRBV28 and J is TRBJ2-4; 8 bases are shared with TRBD1. The CDR3 is made up of 16 amino acids. The V segment lost 6 bases and the J segment 3 bases; nucleotides outside the gene matches: 10. CDR1 and CDR2 from the germline V gene are MDHEN and SYDVKM.

The sample holds a few counts of this clone. The chain is built from TRBV19 and TRBJ1-1; no reliable D call. Germline CDR1 LNHDA, CDR2 SQIVND (reference sequence). Trimming removed 5 bases at V and 0 bases at J, with 4 bases between. The CDR3 totals 12 residues. CDR3 residues: CASSVLNTEAFF. The CDR3 DNA reads as TGTGCCAGTAGTGTCCTGAACACTGAAGCTTTCTTT.

The CDR3 protein is CASSQRESSYNSPLHF. Written as DNA, the CDR3 is TGTGCCAGCAGCCAACGGGAGAGCTCCTATAATTCACCCCTCCACTTT. The chain combines TRBV14 with TRBJ1-6, with D uncertain. This CDR3 region has 16 residues. Germline V gene lookup returns CDR1 SGHDN and CDR2 FVKESK. V was clipped by 2 bases and J by 0 bases, with 8 bases between them.

About this clone itself: The same CDR3 arises from other DNA sequences in this sample as well. V is TRBV5-1 and J is TRBJ2-1, with TRBD1 matching over 9 bases. Germline V gene lookup returns CDR1 SGHRS and CDR2 YFSETQ. The ends lost 4 bases at V and 5 bases at J; junction bases unmatched: 4. The CDR3 is 14 residues long. The CDR3 spells CASSPGQGNNEQFF. In DNA form, the CDR3 reads TGCGCCAGCAGCCCGGGACAGGGTAACAATGAGCAGTTCTTC. The variable domain in full, with the rest retrieved from reference TRBV5-1 and TRBJ2-1, is KAGVTQTPRYLIKTRGQQVTLSCSPISGHRSVSWYQQTPGQGLQFLFEYFSETQRNKGNFPGRFSGRQFSNSRSEMNVSTLELGDSALYLCASSPGQGNNEQFFGPGTRLTVL.

The gene calls are TRBV27 and TRBJ1-1, with D perhaps matching TRBD1 (6 bases). This CDR3 is 12 amino acids long. Germline assignment: CDR1 MNHEY and CDR2 SMNVEV (reference sequence). V lost 4 bases and J 8 bases, leaving 11 bases between the germline ends. The CDR3 sequence: CASSSVRGEAFF. In DNA, the CDR3 is TGTGCCAGCAGTTCCGTGAGGGGGGAAGCTTTCTTT.

The chain carries TRBV5-6 and TRBJ1-3; TRBD1 is a possible D gene (5 bases). The CDR3 covers 16 residues. Germline loops: CDR1 SGHDT, CDR2 YYEEEE. Trimming left V 0 bases short and J 3 bases short, with 13 bases between. DNA for the CDR3: TGTGCCAGCAGCTTGGACGGGCAGGGAAATGGAAACACCATATATTTT. It specifies CASSLDGQGNGNTIYF.